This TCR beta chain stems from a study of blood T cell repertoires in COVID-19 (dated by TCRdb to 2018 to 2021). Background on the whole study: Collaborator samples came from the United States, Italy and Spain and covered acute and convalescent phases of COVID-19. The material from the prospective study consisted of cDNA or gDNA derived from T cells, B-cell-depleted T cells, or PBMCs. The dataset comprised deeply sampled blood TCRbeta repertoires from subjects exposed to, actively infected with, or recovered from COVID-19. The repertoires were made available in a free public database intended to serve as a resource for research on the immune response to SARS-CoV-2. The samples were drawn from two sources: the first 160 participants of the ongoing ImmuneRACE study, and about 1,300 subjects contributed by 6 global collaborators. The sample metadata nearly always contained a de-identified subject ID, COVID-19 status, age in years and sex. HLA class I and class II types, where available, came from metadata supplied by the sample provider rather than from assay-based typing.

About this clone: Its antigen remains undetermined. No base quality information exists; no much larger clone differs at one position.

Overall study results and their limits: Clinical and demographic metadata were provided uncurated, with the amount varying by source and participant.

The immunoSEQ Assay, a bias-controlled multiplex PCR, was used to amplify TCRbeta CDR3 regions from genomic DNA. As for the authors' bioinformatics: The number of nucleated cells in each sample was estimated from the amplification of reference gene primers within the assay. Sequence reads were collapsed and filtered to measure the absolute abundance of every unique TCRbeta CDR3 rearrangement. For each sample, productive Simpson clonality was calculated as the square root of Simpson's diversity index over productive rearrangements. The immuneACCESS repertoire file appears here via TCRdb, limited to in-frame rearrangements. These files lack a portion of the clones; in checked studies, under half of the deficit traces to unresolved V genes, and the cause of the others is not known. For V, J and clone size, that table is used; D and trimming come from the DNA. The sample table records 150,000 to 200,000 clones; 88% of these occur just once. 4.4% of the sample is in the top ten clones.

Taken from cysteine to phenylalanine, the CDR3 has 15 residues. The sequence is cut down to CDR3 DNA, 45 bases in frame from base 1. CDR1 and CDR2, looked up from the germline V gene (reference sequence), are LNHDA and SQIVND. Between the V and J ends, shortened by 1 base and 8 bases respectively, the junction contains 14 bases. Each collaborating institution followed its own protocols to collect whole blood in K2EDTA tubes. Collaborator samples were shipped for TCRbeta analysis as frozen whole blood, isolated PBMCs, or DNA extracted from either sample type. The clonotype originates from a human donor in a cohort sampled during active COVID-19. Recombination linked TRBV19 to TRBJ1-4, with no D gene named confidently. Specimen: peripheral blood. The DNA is TGTGCCAGTAGTATAGGAACAGCCTTCGGAGAAAAACTGTTTTTT. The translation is CASSIGTAFGEKLFF.